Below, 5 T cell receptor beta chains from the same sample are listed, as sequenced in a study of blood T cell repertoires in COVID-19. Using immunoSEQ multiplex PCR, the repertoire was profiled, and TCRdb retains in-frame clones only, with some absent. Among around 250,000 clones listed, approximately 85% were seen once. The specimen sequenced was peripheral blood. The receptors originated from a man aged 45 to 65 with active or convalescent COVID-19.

This CDR3 is CATSRDTPRVRESNYGYTF. The CDR3 DNA reads TGTGCCACCAGCAGAGACACCCCACGGGTGAGGGAATCCAACTATGGCTACACCTTC. The chain is built from TRBV15 and TRBJ1-2; D is unclear. This CDR3 is built from 19 residues. Germline V gene sequence: CDR1 LNHNV, CDR2 YYDKDF (reference sequence). V gave up 0 bases and J gave up 2 bases, with 22 bases separating them.

The DNA for the CDR3 is TGTGCCAGCAGCCCCTTGGGGCCAGATACGCAGTATTTT. This codes for CASSPLGPDTQYF. The chain joins TRBV7-3 to TRBJ2-3, with a tentative D call TRBD1 (5 bases). The V gene lost 5 bases and the J gene lost 4 bases, with 10 bases spanning the gap. CDR3 length: 13 residues. Germline assignment: CDR1 SGHTA and CDR2 FQGTGA.

CDR3 residues: CAIRRQGLWDEQYF. The CDR3 nucleotides read TGTGCCATCAGGAGGCAGGGTCTGTGGGACGAGCAGTACTTC. The chain joins TRBV10-3 to TRBJ2-7; tentatively, D is TRBD1 (5 bases). This CDR3 is 14 amino acids long. Germline V lookup: CDR1 ENHRY, CDR2 SYGVKD. The V end lost 6 bases, the J end lost 5 bases, and 17 bases lay between the germline ends.

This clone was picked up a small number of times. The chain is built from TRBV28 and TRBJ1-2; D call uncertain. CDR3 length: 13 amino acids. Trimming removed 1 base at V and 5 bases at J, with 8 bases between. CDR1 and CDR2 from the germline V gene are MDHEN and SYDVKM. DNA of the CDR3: TGTGCCAGCAGTTTATCCGCCAGTTATGGCTACACCTTC. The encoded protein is CASSLSASYGYTF.

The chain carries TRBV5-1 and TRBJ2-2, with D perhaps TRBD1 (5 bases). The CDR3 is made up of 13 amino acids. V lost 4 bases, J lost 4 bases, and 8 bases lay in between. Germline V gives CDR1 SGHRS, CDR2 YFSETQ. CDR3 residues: CASSTQGTGELFF. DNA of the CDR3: TGCGCCAGCAGCACCCAGGGCACCGGGGAGCTGTTTTTT.